These 21 T cell receptor beta chains were sequenced from one sample in a study of OX40 agonist ivuxolimab in advanced cancers. Clones were sequenced by immunoSEQ multiplex PCR, and TCRdb holds only the in-frame ones, with some missing. Here the sample spans more than 65,000 clones, roughly 81% being singletons. Sequenced material: CD4+ or CD8+ T cells sorted from blood, taken in a trial of the OX40 agonist ivuxolimab. The receptors were sampled from an adult with an advanced solid tumor such as melanoma, head and neck, liver or kidney cancer.

V gene TRBV7-9 combines with J gene TRBJ1-4; D unresolved. CDR3 length equals 16 residues. Per the germline V gene, CDR1 is SEHNR and CDR2 is FQNEAQ (reference sequence). Trimming removed 5 bases from V and 8 bases from J, with 21 bases in between. The CDR3 loop is CASSPGADLRVEKLFF. CDR3 nucleotides: TGTGCCAGCAGCCCCGGCGCGGACTTAAGGGTAGAAAAACTGTTTTTT.

This clone turned up a few times. This chain joins TRBV7-8 and TRBJ2-7; D possibly corresponds to TRBD1 (6 bases). Between the trimmed V and J ends, which lost 5 bases and 2 bases, there was a span of 10 bases. CDR1 and CDR2 (germline): SGHVS, FQNEAQ. The CDR3 has 13 amino acids. The CDR3 protein is CASSQGQTYEQYF. DNA of the CDR3: TGTGCCAGCAGCCAAGGACAGACCTACGAGCAGTACTTC.

The chain employs TRBV7-3 and TRBJ2-3, with 14 bases aligning to TRBD2. The CDR3 runs 16 residues. J was trimmed by 2 bases and V by 5 bases; bases with no gene match: 3. CDR1 SGHTA and CDR2 FQGTGA come from the germline V gene. The CDR3 DNA reads TGTGCCAGCAGCCGACTAGCGGGAGGGACCACAGATACGCAGTATTTT. Translating gives CASSRLAGGTTDTQYF.

J is TRBJ1-1 and V is TRBV29-1, with 9 bases aligning to TRBD1. Germline trimming cut 1 base from V and 9 bases from J; bases unmatched to any gene: 9. Germline V gene sequence: CDR1 SQVTM, CDR2 ANQGSEA. The CDR3 has 14 residues. The CDR3 bases are TGCAGCGTTGAAGGGGGACAGGGACTCGTAAAAGCTTTCTTT. It codes for CSVEGGQGLVKAFF.

The chain is built from TRBV6-4 and TRBJ1-2; TRBD1 agrees at 7 bases. This CDR3 is 15 amino acids long. Germline assignment: CDR1 MRHNA and CDR2 SNTAGT. J lost 2 bases, V lost 5 bases, and 8 bases had no gene match. CDR3: CASSKRTGDNYGYTF. In DNA form, the CDR3 reads TGTGCCAGCAGTAAAAGGACAGGTGACAACTATGGCTACACCTTC.

This sequence joins TRBV2 and TRBJ2-5; possible D gene TRBD1, 5 bases. The end of the DNA is better explained by TRBJ2-7, so the J call may be wrong. The CDR3 has 12 amino acids. Germline assignment: CDR1 SNHLY and CDR2 FYNNEI. CDR3: CASSVRDYEQYF. As DNA, the CDR3 is TGTGCCAGCAGTGTCAGGGATTACGAGCAGTACTTC.

This chain connects TRBV18 to TRBJ2-3, with 13 bases matching TRBD2. The trim removed 2 bases at V and 4 bases at J, leaving 3 bases unmatched. The CDR3 covers 16 residues. Germline-derived CDR1 and CDR2 are KGHSH and LQKENI. CDR3 protein: CASSPRTSGSADTQYF. The CDR3 coding sequence is TGTGCCAGCTCACCAAGGACTAGCGGGAGTGCAGATACGCAGTATTTT.

The rearrangement uses TRBV25-1 and TRBJ1-1; D gene uncertain. Looked up from germline, CDR1 is MGHDK and CDR2 is SYGVNS. Trimming cost V 1 base and J 4 bases, with 10 bases left between them. The CDR3 contains 14 residues. CDR3 residues: CASSEFREGTEAFF. The CDR3 region has the DNA TGTGCCAGCAGTGAATTTAGGGAGGGCACTGAAGCTTTCTTT.

The chain uses TRBV5-1 and TRBJ2-5, with 8 positions matching TRBD1. Germline V gene data show CDR1 as SGHRS and CDR2 as YFSETQ. The V and J ends lost 4 bases and 5 bases, in that order; junction bases with no gene match: 4. This CDR3 is built from 13 residues. This CDR3 is CASSRNRGETQYF. The CDR3 region has the DNA TGCGCCAGCAGCCGTAACAGGGGGGAGACCCAGTACTTC.

The chain couples TRBV19 to TRBJ1-5; D is undetermined. V lost 7 bases, J lost 5 bases, and 21 bases lay in between. Per germline, CDR1 LNHDA and CDR2 SQIVND (reference sequence). The CDR3 consists of 16 residues. In DNA, the CDR3 is TGTGCCAGTACCCCCCGTGGCCATCTTACCTATCAGCCCCAGCATTTT. Its protein is CASTPRGHLTYQPQHF.

The V and J genes are TRBV16 and TRBJ2-7; the D call may be TRBD1 or TRBD2 (6 bases each). Germline-derived CDR1 and CDR2 are KGHSY and FQNENV. This CDR3 region has 15 residues. The V and J ends lost 4 bases and 2 bases respectively, with 15 bases between them. CDR3 residues: CASSRPSGGPYEQYF. The CDR3 nucleotides are TGTGCCAGCAGCCGCCCGTCCGGGGGCCCCTACGAGCAGTACTTC.

CDR3 protein: CATAPGHSYEQYF. The CDR3 region has the DNA TGTGCCACCGCACCGGGACACTCCTACGAGCAGTACTTC. The chain links TRBV15 to TRBJ2-7, with D perhaps TRBD1 (6 bases). CDR1 and CDR2 from the germline V gene are LNHNV and YYDKDF (reference sequence). Trimming pared 8 bases from V and 0 bases from J, leaving 11 bases between. This CDR3 region has 13 residues.

This clone appeared a single time. The chain has TRBV2 and TRBJ1-2; D uncertain. V dropped 7 bases and J dropped 4 bases, with 13 bases sitting between them. Germline V CDR1 and CDR2: SNHLY, FYNNEI. This CDR3 comprises 13 residues. The CDR3 sequence: CASTLEGAYGYTF. CDR3 nucleotides: TGTGCCAGCACCTTGGAGGGAGCCTATGGCTACACCTTC.

The rearrangement uses TRBV5-6 and TRBJ2-7; TRBD2 is a possible D gene (6 bases). CDR1 is SGHDT and CDR2 is YYEEEE in the germline V gene. V lost 4 bases to trimming and J lost 7 bases, with 18 bases between them. CDR3 length equals 14 residues. This chain's CDR3 is CASSQAGSQGEQYF. CDR3 DNA: TGTGCCAGCAGCCAGGCGGGATCCCAAGGAGAGCAGTACTTC.

The chain joins TRBV15 to TRBJ1-3; D is perhaps TRBD1 (5 bases). Germline V gene data show CDR1 as LNHNV and CDR2 as YYDKDF (reference sequence). CDR3 length equals 15 residues. V dropped 0 bases and J dropped 2 bases, with 8 bases sitting between them. The CDR3, as DNA: TGTGCCACCAGCAGAGATGGGGCAGCTGGAAACACCATATATTTT. Translation gives CATSRDGAAGNTIYF.

V usage is TRBV2 and J usage is TRBJ1-2; TRBD1 matches 9 bases. Trimming at V came to 1 base and at J to 4 bases, leaving 4 bases not matched to a gene. Germline CDR1 reads SNHLY; CDR2 reads FYNNEI. This CDR3 is 15 amino acids long. CDR3 nucleotides: TGTGCCAGCAGTGAAGGGCGACAGGGGGGCTATGGCTACACCTTC. As protein: CASSEGRQGGYGYTF. Complete variable domain (other parts from reference TRBV2 and TRBJ1-2): EPEVTQTPSHQVTQMGQEVILRCVPISNHLYFYWYRQILGQKVEFLVSFYNNEISEKSEIFDDQFSVERPDGSNFTLKIRSTKLEDSAMYFCASSEGRQGGYGYTFGSGTRLTVV.

This clone came up a few times. This rearrangement joins TRBV11-3 to TRBJ1-2, with TRBD1 matching over 8 bases. The CDR3 runs 16 residues. The V gene end was trimmed by 4 bases and the J gene end by 3 bases; junction bases not matched to a gene: 10. Germline V gives CDR1 SGHNT, CDR2 YENEEA. CDR3 protein: CASSSIGQGKDYGYTF. The CDR3 DNA sequence: TGTGCCAGCAGCTCCATTGGACAGGGAAAGGACTATGGCTACACCTTC.

The chain links TRBV9 to TRBJ2-7; D could derive from TRBD1 or TRBD2 (5 bases each). Germline V gene sequence: CDR1 SGDLS, CDR2 YYNGEE. This CDR3 is built from 14 residues. The V and J ends lost 4 bases and 6 bases respectively, with 17 bases between them. This CDR3 is CASSPRGDVGEQYF. The CDR3 region has the DNA TGTGCCAGCAGCCCAAGAGGGGACGTGGGCGAGCAGTACTTC.

This rearrangement joins TRBV2 to TRBJ1-4; 9 bases line up with TRBD1. The germline V gene encodes CDR1 SNHLY and CDR2 FYNNEI. J was trimmed by 7 bases and V by 6 bases; bases with no gene match: 6. The CDR3 covers 14 residues. CDR3 DNA sequence: TGTGCCAGCAGGGGGACAGGGCCGAGTGAAAAACTGTTTTTT. This codes for CASRGTGPSEKLFF.

The rearrangement links TRBV27 to TRBJ1-2; D might be TRBD1 (5 bases). This CDR3 comprises 14 residues. Trimming cost V 3 bases and J 4 bases, with 12 bases left between them. The V gene's germline CDR1 is MNHEY and CDR2 SMNVEV (reference sequence). CDR3 in amino acids: CASSFLRDGYGYTF. In DNA, the CDR3 is TGTGCCAGCAGTTTCCTCAGGGACGGCTATGGCTACACCTTC.

The chain uses TRBV7-2 and TRBJ2-3; TRBD2 is a possible D gene (6 bases). Germline V gene sequence: CDR1 SGHTA, CDR2 FQGNSA. This CDR3 has 16 amino acids. Trimming shortened V by 5 bases and J by 0 bases, and 15 bases separated the two germline ends. The CDR3 region has the DNA TGTGCCAGCAGCCGTACGGGACTCATAAGCACAGATACGCAGTATTTT. It yields the protein CASSRTGLISTDTQYF.